This TCR beta chain was captured by sequencing in a study of control samples from healthy donors and cancer patients. V was pared by 7 bases and J by 2 bases, with 10 bases of the junction left unmatched. The CDR3 sequence is 14 residues long. Per the germline V gene, CDR1 is SQVTM and CDR2 is ANQGSEA. The table came from immunoSEQ multiplex PCR; TCRdb's copy has only in-frame clones and leaves some out. The sample includes approximately 94,000 clones, 84% of them seen just once. The gene calls are TRBV29-1 and TRBJ1-2, with 7 bases aligning to TRBD1. The TCR sequence derives from a man in his 70s with lung cancer. The specimen sequenced was PBMCs. CDR3 amino acids: CSAYETGQNYGYTF. The CDR3 DNA is TGCAGCGCCTACGAAACGGGACAGAACTATGGCTACACCTTC.